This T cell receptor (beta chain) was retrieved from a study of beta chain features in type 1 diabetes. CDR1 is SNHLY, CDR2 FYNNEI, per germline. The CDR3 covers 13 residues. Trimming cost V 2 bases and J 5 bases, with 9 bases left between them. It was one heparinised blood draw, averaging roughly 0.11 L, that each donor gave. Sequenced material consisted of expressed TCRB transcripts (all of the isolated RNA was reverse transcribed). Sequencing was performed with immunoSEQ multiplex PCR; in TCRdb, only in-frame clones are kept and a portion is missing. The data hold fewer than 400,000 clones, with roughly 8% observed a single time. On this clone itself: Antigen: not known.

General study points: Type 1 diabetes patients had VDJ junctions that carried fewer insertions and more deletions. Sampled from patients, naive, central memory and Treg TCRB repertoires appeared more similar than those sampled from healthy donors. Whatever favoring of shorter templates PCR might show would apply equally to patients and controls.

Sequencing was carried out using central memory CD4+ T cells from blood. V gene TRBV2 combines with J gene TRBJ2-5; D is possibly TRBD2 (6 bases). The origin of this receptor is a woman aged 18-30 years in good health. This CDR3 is CASSEIGRETQYF. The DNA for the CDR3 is TGTGCCAGCAGTGAAATTGGGAGGGAGACCCAGTACTTC.